The TCR beta chain under discussion was sequenced for a study of technical replicates of blood from several donors. Sequencing used immunoSEQ multiplex PCR; TCRdb keeps in-frame clones, though not all of them. The sample contains some 54,000 clones, 90% to 95% of which appear only once. The V gene lost 4 bases and the J gene lost 0 bases, with 11 bases spanning the gap. CDR3 length equals 15 residues. Germline V lookup: CDR1 SNHLY, CDR2 FYNNEI. The chain combines TRBV2 with TRBJ2-3; tentatively, D is TRBD2 (5 bases). This clonotype originated in a human donor in good health. Some clones in this sample may be carry-over from other donors' samples. The sample comprised PBMCs. Written as DNA, the CDR3 is TGTGCCAGCAGTGCTAAGGGAGCAAGCACAGATACGCAGTATTTT. Its translation: CASSAKGASTDTQYF.